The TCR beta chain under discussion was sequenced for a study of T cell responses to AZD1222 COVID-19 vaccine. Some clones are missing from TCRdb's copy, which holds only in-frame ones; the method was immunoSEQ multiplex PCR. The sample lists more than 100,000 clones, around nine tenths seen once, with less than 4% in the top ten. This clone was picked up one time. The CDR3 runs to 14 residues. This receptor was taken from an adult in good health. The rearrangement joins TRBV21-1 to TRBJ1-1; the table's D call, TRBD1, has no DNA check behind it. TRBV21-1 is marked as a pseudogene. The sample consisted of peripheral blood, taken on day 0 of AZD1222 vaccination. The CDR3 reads CASTPTGRNTEAFF. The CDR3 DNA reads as TGTGCCAGCACCCCGACAGGGCGGAACACTGAAGCTTTCTTT.